A single sample gave rise to the 32 T cell receptor beta chains below, sequenced in a study of blood T cell repertoires in COVID-19. The repertoire was sequenced with immunoSEQ multiplex PCR; TCRdb's copy has only in-frame clones and lacks some. The sample shows around 200,000 clones, 86% of them seen only once. Sequenced: PBMCs or T cells enriched from blood (not recorded which). These receptors were obtained from a woman aged 25 to 39 who had been exposed to COVID-19.

V usage is TRBV9 and J usage is TRBJ1-2, with D perhaps matching TRBD1 (6 bases). The CDR3 extends over 12 amino acids. Germline CDR1 SGDLS, CDR2 YYNGEE. V lost 3 bases and J lost 6, with 9 bases in between. The CDR3: CASSAEGDGYTF. In nucleotides, the CDR3 is TGTGCCAGCAGCGCAGAGGGGGATGGCTACACCTTC.

J is TRBJ1-2 and V is TRBV21-1; the table's TRBD1 call for D was not verified on the DNA. TRBV21-1 is deemed a pseudogene. The CDR3 spans 15 residues. Written as DNA, the CDR3 is TGTGCCAGCATCCCCCTTACAGGGGGGAGATATGGCTACACCTTC. Amino acid sequence: CASIPLTGGRYGYTF.

The V call is TRBV3-1 (or the pseudogene TRBV3-2), the J call TRBJ2-7; 7 bases are shared with TRBD1. The CDR3 runs to 12 residues. Germline CDR1 and CDR2: LGHDT and YNNKEL (reference sequence). Losses at the gene ends were 4 bases for V and 12 bases for J; bases not matched to a gene: 9. CDR3: CASSPRQGPAYF. DNA of the CDR3: TGTGCCAGCAGCCCCCGACAGGGCCCTGCGTACTTC.

This chain joins TRBV6-5 and TRBJ1-2, with 7 bases aligning to TRBD1. The CDR3 spans 16 residues. The germline V gene has CDR1 MNHEY and CDR2 SVGAGI. Trimming at V came to 4 bases and at J to 7 bases, leaving 15 bases not matched to a gene. CDR3: CASSLLWDSFPAGYTF. The CDR3 DNA reads as TGTGCCAGCAGTTTACTCTGGGACAGCTTCCCAGCTGGCTACACCTTC.

The genes are TRBV20-1 and TRBJ2-7; no definite D call. The CDR3 is 11 amino acids. The germline V gene has CDR1 DFQATT and CDR2 SNEGSKA (reference sequence). Trimming removed 3 bases from V and 5 bases from J, with 8 bases in between. This CDR3 reads CSASFQNEQYF. The CDR3, as DNA: TGCAGTGCTAGTTTCCAGAACGAGCAGTACTTC.

V and J are TRBV5-1 and TRBJ2-3; TRBD1 agrees at 11 bases. After removal of 2 bases from V and 4 bases from J, the junction contained 3 bases not matched to a gene. CDR1 and CDR2 from the germline V gene are SGHRS and YFSETQ. This CDR3 is built from 15 residues. As DNA, the CDR3 is TGCGCCAGCAGCTTAGGGACAGGGGGTTCAGATACGCAGTATTTT. Translating gives CASSLGTGGSDTQYF.

This chain joins TRBV12-3 or TRBV12-4 and TRBJ2-7; D gene unclear. The CDR3 has 13 residues. The germline V and J ends were trimmed by 6 bases and 3 bases, with 12 bases remaining between them. The CDR3 DNA reads as TGTGCCAGCAGCTTTACCGCCGGCTACGAGCAGTACTTC. Residues: CASSFTAGYEQYF.

This chain links TRBV5-6 with TRBJ1-2, with 7 positions matching TRBD1. Trimming cost V 4 bases and J 1 base; bases outside gene matches: 4. The germline V gene encodes CDR1 SGHDT and CDR2 YYEEEE. The CDR3 extends over 14 amino acids. The CDR3 DNA reads as TGTGCCAGCAGCCCGGGACAGAGTAACTATGGCTACACCTTC. Encoded protein: CASSPGQSNYGYTF.

The V call is TRBV19, the J call TRBJ1-3, with D perhaps TRBD1 (5 bases). The CDR3 covers 16 residues. Germline loops: CDR1 LNHDA, CDR2 SQIVND (reference sequence). Trimming stripped 5 bases from V and 4 bases from J, with 18 bases between. CDR3 loop: CASSLAKGVGGNTIYF. CDR3 DNA: TGTGCCAGTAGTCTTGCCAAAGGGGTAGGAGGAAACACCATATATTTT.

This clone was counted a single time. This sequence joins TRBV7-9 and TRBJ1-2; no clear D. This CDR3 is built from 13 residues. The V and J ends lost 3 bases and 7 bases respectively, with 12 bases between them. Germline values: CDR1 SEHNR, CDR2 FQNEAQ (reference sequence). The CDR3 DNA reads as TGTGCCAGCAGCTTTACATCCCAGATTGGCTACACCTTC. Protein: CASSFTSQIGYTF.

This chain links TRBV3-1 (or the pseudogene TRBV3-2) with TRBJ1-1, with D possibly matching TRBD1 (5 bases). The CDR3 covers 14 residues. Germline-derived CDR1 and CDR2 are LGHDT and YNNKEL (reference sequence). V was clipped by 2 bases and J by 5 bases, with 12 bases between them. The chain's CDR3 is CASSQPGVVTEAFF. The CDR3 bases are TGTGCCAGCAGCCAACCGGGGGTGGTGACTGAAGCTTTCTTT.

This chain connects TRBV23-1 to TRBJ1-2; the match to TRBD1 covers 10 bases. TRBV23-1 is an ORF, and what it does is uncertain. V lost 1 base and J lost 3; bases outside the gene matches: 5. This CDR3 spans 16 amino acids. Here the CDR3 reads CASSQCRGTGDYGYTF. The CDR3 DNA follows: TGCGCCAGCAGTCAATGTCGAGGGACAGGGGACTATGGCTACACCTTC.

V usage is TRBV7-2 and J usage is TRBJ2-3; D is unclear. Looked up from germline, CDR1 is SGHTA and CDR2 is FQGNSA. Deletions cut 1 base from V and 5 bases from J, with 7 bases between. This CDR3 has 13 residues. The CDR3 coding sequence is TGTGCCAGCAGCTTAGAATTTCGAGATACGCAGTATTTT. This encodes CASSLEFRDTQYF. The variable domain in full, with the rest retrieved from reference TRBV7-2 and TRBJ2-3, is GAGVSQSPSNKVTEKGKDVELRCDPISGHTALYWYRQSLGQGLEFLIYFQGNSAPDKSGLPSDRFSAERTGGSVSTLTIQRTQQEDSAVYLCASSLEFRDTQYFGPGTRLTVL.

The rearrangement uses TRBV7-9 and TRBJ1-5; no firm D call. The CDR3 spans 16 residues. The germline gives CDR1 SEHNR, CDR2 FQNEAQ (reference sequence). V dropped 5 bases and J dropped 6 bases, with 20 bases sitting between them. The chain's CDR3 is CASSPTGPGKGQPQHF. In DNA, the CDR3 is TGTGCCAGCAGCCCAACCGGACCCGGGAAGGGTCAGCCCCAGCATTTT.

A single count supports this clone. This chain joins TRBV6-5 and TRBJ1-3; TRBD1 is a possible D gene (5 bases). Per the germline V gene, CDR1 is MNHEY and CDR2 is SVGAGI. This CDR3 is built from 14 residues. Between the trimmed V and J ends, which lost 5 bases and 0 bases, there was a span of 8 bases. The CDR3 sequence is CASSTQDSGNTIYF. CDR3 coding DNA: TGTGCCAGCAGTACACAGGACTCTGGAAACACCATATATTTT.

The chain uses TRBV11-2 and TRBJ2-7, with TRBD2 matching over 7 bases. The germline V gene has CDR1 SGHAT and CDR2 FQNNGV. Trimming took 8 bases from V and 3 from J; bases not matched to a gene: 10. This CDR3 is built from 14 residues. The CDR3 sequence: CASGRGHGGYEQYF. In nucleotides, the CDR3 is TGTGCCAGCGGGAGGGGCCACGGGGGCTACGAGCAGTACTTC.

Comments on this clone: Other DNA sequences in this specimen translate into the identical CDR3. The chain uses TRBV9 and TRBJ2-2; 8 positions agree with TRBD1. Germline CDR1 and CDR2: SGDLS and YYNGEE. V gave up 2 bases and J gave up 3 bases; unmatched junction bases: 3. CDR3 size: 15 residues. CDR3 in DNA: TGTGCCAGCAGCGTCGGACAGGGCGACACCGGGGAGCTGTTTTTT. Protein sequence: CASSVGQGDTGELFF.

V gene TRBV29-1 combines with J gene TRBJ2-1, with 12 positions matching TRBD2. Germline CDR1 and CDR2: SQVTM and ANQGSEA. The CDR3 spans 14 residues. J lost 6 bases, V lost 8 bases, and 8 bases had no gene match. The chain's CDR3 is CSLTLAGGPNEQFF. Here the CDR3 DNA reads TGCAGCCTTACGCTAGCGGGGGGGCCCAATGAGCAGTTCTTC.

The gene calls are TRBV19 and TRBJ2-1, with TRBD2 matching over 8 bases. With 3 bases clipped from V and 7 bases from J, the junction kept 5 bases outside the gene matches. The CDR3 consists of 14 residues. In germline, CDR1 is LNHDA, CDR2 SQIVND (reference sequence). CDR3 coding DNA: TGTGCCAGTAGTATCTGGCGGGGGGCGAATGAGCAGTTCTTC. Protein sequence: CASSIWRGANEQFF.

The chain has TRBV2 and TRBJ2-1; D not resolved. Germline lookup yields CDR1 SNHLY and CDR2 FYNNEI. This CDR3 comprises 14 residues. Deletions cut 7 bases from V and 0 bases from J, with 10 bases between. CDR3 residues: CASIYEASYNEQFF. The CDR3 nucleotides read TGTGCCAGCATCTACGAAGCCTCCTACAATGAGCAGTTCTTC.

On this clone: An end of the junction does not agree with germline; a read error may underlie this. The V and J genes are TRBV5-8 and TRBJ1-3, with no clear D. Per the germline V gene, CDR1 is SGHTS and CDR2 is YDEGEE. The CDR3 runs 13 residues. CDR3 nucleotides: TGTGCCAGCAGCTTGGAGGGAGGAAGCACCATATATTTT. Translation gives CASSLEGGSTIYF.

The chain uses TRBV24-1 and TRBJ1-5; D perhaps matches TRBD1 (5 bases). Germline values: CDR1 KGHDR, CDR2 SFDVKD. The V and J ends lost 0 bases and 5 bases respectively, with 7 bases between them. The CDR3 covers 14 residues. CDR3 loop: CATSDLDSDQPQHF. The CDR3 DNA is TGTGCCACCAGTGATTTGGACAGCGATCAGCCCCAGCATTTT.

This clone showed up just a few times. The chain combines TRBV4-1 with TRBJ1-6; D is uncertain. The CDR3 spans 18 residues. Trimming stripped 0 bases from V and 6 bases from J, with 18 bases between. Looked up from germline, CDR1 is MGHRA and CDR2 is YSYEKL. The CDR3 bases are TGCGCCAGCAGCCAAGATCTGGGAGGCATAGCTTTTAATTCACCCCTCCACTTT. Protein sequence: CASSQDLGGIAFNSPLHF.

In its sample, this clone was seen once. Here the CDR3 DNA reads TGTGCCAGCAGAACCCAGACAGGGTTCGTGAGTGAAGCTTTCTTT. It is translated as CASRTQTGFVSEAFF. The chain has TRBV25-1 and TRBJ1-1; 7 bases agree with TRBD1. V lost 6 bases, J lost 7 bases, and 14 bases stayed unmatched. This CDR3 has 15 residues. Germline CDR1 is MGHDK and CDR2 is SYGVNS.

This rearrangement joins TRBV29-1 to TRBJ2-5, with no clear D. CDR1 and CDR2 (germline): SQVTM, ANQGSEA. Deletions cut 3 bases from V and 5 bases from J, with 10 bases between. CDR3 length: 12 amino acids. CDR3 DNA sequence: TGCAGCGTTGACCTCGCGATGGAGACCCAGTACTTC. Its protein product is CSVDLAMETQYF.

J is TRBJ1-4 and V is TRBV7-5; TRBD1, the table's D call, lacks a check against the DNA. TRBV7-5 is listed as a pseudogene. The length of the CDR3 is 21 residues. The CDR3 nucleotides are TGTGCCAGAAGGATGGGACAGGCGCACCGATCCCCCCCCCGTTTTGCAGAAAAACTGTTTTTT. Translating gives CARRMGQAHRSPPRFAEKLFF.

The chain employs TRBV9 and TRBJ2-1, with D possibly TRBD2 on 5 matching bases. The CDR3 is 12 residues long. V gave up 3 bases and J gave up 10 bases, with 11 bases separating them. The germline CDR1 and CDR2 sequences are SGDLS and YYNGEE. DNA for the CDR3: TGTGCCAGCAGCGACACCGGAGGAGAGCAGTTCTTC. It yields the protein CASSDTGGEQFF.

The chain recombines TRBV4-2 with TRBJ2-2; 13 positions match TRBD2. Trimming took 4 bases from V and 4 from J; bases not matched to a gene: 3. Germline V lookup: CDR1 LGHNA, CDR2 YNFKEQ. CDR3 length: 16 amino acids. The CDR3 protein is CASSPRLAGGTGELFF. The CDR3 coding sequence is TGTGCCAGCAGCCCTAGACTAGCGGGGGGCACCGGGGAGCTGTTTTTT.

The chain has TRBV5-5 and TRBJ2-7; a possible D gene is TRBD2 (6 bases). The germline V and J ends were trimmed by 0 bases and 5 bases, with 18 bases remaining between them. The CDR3 has 16 amino acids. CDR1 and CDR2 from the germline V gene are SGHKS and YYEKEE (reference sequence). The CDR3 sequence is CASSLAVWGVFDEQYF. In DNA form, the CDR3 reads TGTGCCAGCAGCTTGGCCGTCTGGGGGGTTTTCGACGAGCAGTACTTC.

This clone appeared a few times. The chain links TRBV30 to TRBJ2-7; D perhaps matches TRBD2 (5 bases). The CDR3 totals 13 residues. Trimming shortened V by 7 bases and J by 1 base, and 14 bases separated the two germline ends. Per germline, CDR1 GTSNPN and CDR2 SVGIG (reference sequence). CDR3 sequence: CALRNRESYEQYF. CDR3 DNA: TGTGCCTTGAGGAATAGGGAGTCCTACGAGCAGTACTTC.

This clone has a single count. The chain uses TRBV18 and TRBJ2-7, with D unresolved. Trimming cost V 2 bases and J 2 bases, with 10 bases left between them. From germline, CDR1 is KGHSH and CDR2 LQKENI. The CDR3 runs 14 residues. The CDR3 sequence is CASSPGHKTYEQYF. CDR3 DNA: TGTGCCAGCTCACCAGGCCACAAGACCTACGAGCAGTACTTC. The full variable domain, with the rest looked up from reference TRBV18 and TRBJ2-7, is NAGVMQNPRHLVRRRGQEARLRCSPMKGHSHVYWYRQLPEEGLKFMVYLQKENIIDESGMPKERFSAEFPKEGPSILRIQQVVRGDSAAYFCASSPGHKTYEQYFGPGTRLTVT.

This rearrangement joins TRBV2 to TRBJ2-1; D remains unclear. Germline-derived CDR1 and CDR2 are SNHLY and FYNNEI. V was pared by 0 bases and J by 8 bases, with 2 bases between. The CDR3 has 11 residues. In nucleotides, the CDR3 is TGTGCCAGCAGTGAAGCCTATGAGCAGTTCTTC. Encoded protein: CASSEAYEQFF.